This T cell receptor (beta chain) was obtained from a study of PD-L1 blockade in urothelial cancer. The method was immunoSEQ multiplex PCR; TCRdb's version includes in-frame clones alone and lacks a portion of them. The table lists about 72,000 clones, more than 75% of them singletons. This CDR3 contains 15 residues. Looked up from germline, CDR1 is MDHEN and CDR2 is SYDVKM. V dropped 7 bases and J dropped 4; count of bases not matched to a gene: 7. The time point: pretreatment peripheral blood. The TCR comes from a man aged 55 to 70 with urothelial cancer. This chain links TRBV28 with TRBJ2-5, with TRBD2 identical over 12 bases. The sample was PBMCs, taken around atezolizumab (anti-PD-L1) treatment. CDR3 nucleotides: TGTGCCAGCACTCTAGCGGGGGGGCTCTTAGAGACCCAGTACTTC. Its translation is CASTLAGGLLETQYF.